This is a list of T cell receptor beta chains from one sample in a study of T cell repertoires in cytomegalovirus infection. Which antigens these TCRs recognize remains unknown. TCRdb analysed the reads with MiXCR anew, one entry per CDR3 protein. The table lists roughly 990,000 distinct CDR3 sequences, 30% to 40% of them singletons. The source was cultured CD8+ T cells from PBMCs, collected from culture after CMV antigen stimulation. These TCRs come from a human donor in good health (CMV status not recorded). Some clones in this sample may be carry-over from other donors' samples. Both conserved end residues are part of each CDR3. Each record gives: J gene, V gene, D gene, clone size, CDR3 protein, CDR3 DNA. The D gene is left open where the match is weak. Size is omitted from some rows. Given values are once, few, many or a class for expanded clones.

J: TRBJ2-5
V: TRBV5-1
D: -
size: -
CDR3: CASSLELASEETQYF
DNA: TGCGCCAGCAGCTTGGAACTAGCCTCCGAAGAGACCCAGTACTTC

J: TRBJ1-2
V: TRBV27
D: -
size: -
CDR3: CASRLSSTTVDNYGYTF
DNA: TGTGCCAGCAGGTTATCCTCCACCACAGTTGATAACTATGGCTACACCTTC

J: TRBJ2-7
V: TRBV6-5
D: -
size: -
CDR3: CASSYSSKGSYEQYF
DNA: TGTGCCAGCAGTTACTCGTCGAAGGGCTCCTACGAGCAGTACTTC

J: TRBJ1-1
V: TRBV6-5
D: TRBD1
size: many
CDR3: CASSGTENTEAFF
DNA: TGTGCCAGCAGCGGGACAGAGAACACTGAAGCTTTCTTT

J: TRBJ1-2
V: TRBV7-9
D: -
size: few
CDR3: CASSSDRSDGYTF
DNA: TGTGCCAGCAGCAGCGACAGATCTGATGGCTACACCTTC

J: TRBJ2-1
V: TRBV6-2/TRBV6-3
D: TRBD2
size: -
CDR3: CASSSSGGFLEQFF
DNA: TGTGCCAGCAGTTCCAGCGGGGGCTTCTTGGAGCAGTTCTTC

J: TRBJ1-1
V: TRBV7-3
D: -
size: -
CDR3: CASSYSGYTEAFF
DNA: TGTGCCAGCAGCTATAGCGGTTACACTGAAGCTTTCTTT

J: TRBJ2-3
V: TRBV4-1
D: -
size: once
CDR3: CASSQESSVTRGVPGADTQYF
DNA: TGCGCCAGCAGCCAAGAGTCCAGCGTCACTAGGGGGGTACCCGGCGCAGATACGCAGTATTTT

J: TRBJ2-2
V: TRBV12-3/TRBV12-4
D: TRBD1
size: -
CDR3: CASSEKGASTGELFF
DNA: TGTGCCAGCAGCGAGAAGGGGGCTAGTACCGGGGAGCTGTTTTTT

J: TRBJ2-3
V: TRBV7-6
D: TRBD1
size: many
CDR3: CASSPRGTGGSNTDTQYF
DNA: TGTGCCAGCAGCCCTAGAGGGACAGGGGGATCCAACACAGATACGCAGTATTTT

J: TRBJ2-1
V: TRBV7-3
D: TRBD1
size: many
CDR3: CASSQGQGYNEQFF
DNA: TGTGCCAGCAGCCAGGGACAGGGCTACAATGAGCAGTTCTTC

J: TRBJ2-3
V: TRBV28
D: -
size: -
CDR3: CASTQGMGLTDTQYF
DNA: TGTGCCAGCACCCAGGGGATGGGACTGACAGATACGCAGTATTTT

J: TRBJ2-7
V: TRBV7-8
D: -
size: few
CDR3: CASSLAYVEGEQYF
DNA: TGTGCCAGCAGCTTAGCGTACGTGGAGGGCGAGCAGTACTTC

J: TRBJ2-3
V: TRBV20-1
D: TRBD1
size: -
CDR3: CSATDRELSTDTQYF
DNA: TGCAGTGCTACGGACAGGGAACTTAGCACAGATACGCAGTATTTT

J: TRBJ2-3
V: TRBV7-9
D: -
size: -
CDR3: CASSLGQVKSDTQYF
DNA: TGTGCCAGCAGCTTAGGACAGGTGAAGTCAGATACGCAGTATTTT

J: TRBJ1-5
V: TRBV6-2/TRBV6-3
D: -
size: -
CDR3: CASSHIQGPSNQPQHF
DNA: TGTGCCAGCAGTCATATTCAGGGGCCTAGCAATCAGCCCCAGCATTTT

J: TRBJ1-1
V: TRBV6-6
D: TRBD1
size: -
CDR3: CASTATGTGLPQGAFF
DNA: TGTGCCAGCACCGCAACCGGGACAGGACTCCCTCAGGGAGCTTTCTTT

J: TRBJ1-2
V: TRBV12-3/TRBV12-4
D: TRBD1
size: -
CDR3: CASSLRTGGGGYTF
DNA: TGTGCCAGCAGTTTACGAACAGGGGGCGGAGGTTACACCTTC

J: TRBJ1-1
V: TRBV7-2
D: -
size: many
CDR3: CASSHPHLNTEAFF
DNA: TGTGCCAGCAGCCACCCCCACTTGAACACTGAAGCTTTCTTT

J: TRBJ1-2
V: TRBV6-1
D: -
size: few
CDR3: CASSEYRPDGYTF
DNA: TGTGCCAGCAGTGAATATCGGCCCGATGGCTACACCTTC

J: TRBJ1-5
V: TRBV7-6
D: -
size: -
CDR3: CASSARGESNQPQHF
DNA: TGTGCCAGCAGCGCTAGGGGCGAGAGCAATCAGCCCCAGCATTTT

J: TRBJ1-6
V: TRBV5-1
D: -
size: few
CDR3: CASSLDPTQGSNSPLHF
DNA: TGCGCCAGCAGCTTGGATCCGACCCAGGGATCCAATTCACCCCTCCACTTT

J: TRBJ2-5
V: TRBV7-6
D: TRBD1
size: few
CDR3: CASSLGSSGQYQETQYF
DNA: TGTGCCAGCAGCTTAGGCTCGTCGGGACAGTACCAAGAGACCCAGTACTTC

J: TRBJ1-2
V: TRBV28
D: TRBD1
size: few
CDR3: CASSGLDRGRVNERLDF
DNA: TGTGCCAGCAGTGGATTGGACAGGGGGCGTGTAAATGAGCGCTTGGATTTC

J: TRBJ2-3
V: TRBV24-1
D: -
size: -
CDR3: CATSETTDTQYF
DNA: TGTGCCACCAGTGAGACCACAGATACGCAGTATTTT

J: TRBJ2-2
V: TRBV12-3/TRBV12-4
D: TRBD1
size: many
CDR3: CASSLNRGANTGELFF
DNA: TGTGCCAGCAGTTTAAACAGGGGGGCTAATACCGGGGAGCTGTTTTTT

J: TRBJ1-5
V: TRBV19
D: -
size: -
CDR3: CASSIKLGNQPQHF
DNA: TGTGCCAGTAGTATTAAATTAGGCAATCAGCCCCAGCATTTT

J: TRBJ2-5
V: TRBV18
D: TRBD1
size: few
CDR3: CASSPETGQETQYF
DNA: TGTGCCAGCTCGCCCGAGACAGGGCAAGAGACCCAGTACTTC